Below, 13 T cell receptor beta chains from the same sample are listed, as sequenced in a study of CD8 T cells in ankylosing spondylitis listed by TCRdb under 2017. Library preparation was by 5' RACE. The sequencer listed for this sample is Illumina HiSeq 2500. Through fastp at Q25 and MiXCR, TCRdb rebuilt clones from the public reads, retaining in-frame beta chains. CDR3 protein sequences are deduplicated, and each keeps its most common genes and DNA. The table for this sample lists 150,000 to 200,000 distinct CDR3 sequences; 10% to 15% of them were counted only once. The biggest ten clones account for approximately 10% of the sample. Source material: blood, either unsorted or a sorted T cell fraction (not recorded which). The receptors were gathered from a female donor with ankylosing spondylitis or in good health (not recorded which).

The rearrangement links TRBV21-1 to TRBJ2-6; the tabulated D call, TRBD1, remains unverified against the DNA. TRBV21-1 is a pseudogene locus. The CDR3 runs 21 residues. The CDR3 is CASRDKGDRLVSRSGANVLTF. CDR3 bases: TGTGCCAGCCGCGACAAAGGGGACAGGCTTGTTTCCCGCTCTGGGGCCAACGTCCTGACTTTC.

This clonotype was recorded a few times. The rearrangement uses TRBV20-1 and TRBJ1-3; 7 nucleotides line up with TRBD1. CDR1 is DFQATT and CDR2 is SNEGSKA in the germline V gene (reference sequence). This CDR3 contains 13 residues. V was clipped by 5 bases and J by 4 bases; unmatched bases: 5. CDR3 loop: CSAWDSTGNTIYF. CDR3 in DNA: TGCAGTGCTTGGGACAGCACCGGAAACACCATATATTTT.

This clonotype was seen many times. V gene TRBV6-6 combines with J gene TRBJ2-5; no reliable D call. V was cut by 11 bases and J by 1 base, with 11 bases left in between. CDR3 length: 12 residues. Germline values: CDR1 MNHNY, CDR2 SVGAGI (reference sequence). The CDR3 DNA reads TGTGCCGGGTCGACGACCCAAGAGACCCAGTACTTC. The encoded protein is CAGSTTQETQYF.

This clonotype came up many times. The chain links TRBV7-9 to TRBJ2-7; D is unresolved. The CDR3 has 14 residues. The V end was cut by 6 bases, the J end by 0 bases, with 12 bases between. The germline gives CDR1 SEHNR, CDR2 FQNEAQ (reference sequence). CDR3 coding DNA: TGTGCCAGCAGTTCGGGCAGGTCCTCCTACGAGCAGTACTTC. The encoded protein is CASSSGRSSYEQYF.

The table lists this clonotype with a few counts. J is TRBJ2-3 and V is TRBV6-4; D is uncertain. Looked up from germline, CDR1 is MRHNA and CDR2 is SNTAGT. This CDR3 comprises 13 residues. The germline V and J ends were trimmed by 2 bases and 6 bases, with 9 bases remaining between them. CDR3 DNA sequence: TGTGCCAGCAGTGACATTTTGGGTGATACGCAGTATTTT. This encodes CASSDILGDTQYF.

This clonotype was picked up many times. This chain connects TRBV5-1 to TRBJ2-1; D gene unclear. The V end was cut by 0 bases, the J end by 8 bases, with 9 bases between. This CDR3 has 13 residues. CDR1 and CDR2 from the germline V gene are SGHRS and YFSETQ. The CDR3 is CASSLVSSHEQFF. The CDR3 DNA follows: TGCGCCAGCAGCTTGGTTTCCAGCCATGAGCAGTTCTTC.

There are a few counts of this clonotype. V gene TRBV25-1 combines with J gene TRBJ1-6; the D is unclear. Trimming pared 8 bases from V and 5 bases from J, leaving 19 bases between. The CDR3 consists of 16 residues. Per the germline V gene, CDR1 is MGHDK and CDR2 is SYGVNS. The CDR3 loop is CASCPGVTPNNSPLHF. For the CDR3, the DNA is TGTGCCAGCTGCCCCGGGGTCACTCCGAATAATTCACCCCTCCACTTT.

This clonotype was seen only a few times. This chain connects TRBV6-2 or TRBV6-3 to TRBJ2-1; D is uncertain. V lost 5 bases to trimming and J lost 0 bases, with 8 bases between them. Germline V gives CDR1 MNHEY, CDR2 SVGEGT. The CDR3 contains 14 residues. The CDR3 bases are TGTGCCAGCAGTGGGATTAGCTCCTACAATGAGCAGTTCTTC. Amino acids: CASSGISSYNEQFF.

A note on this clonotype: It may be a read error: a sequence one base away is much more abundant. J is TRBJ1-3 and V is TRBV5-1; the D gene is possibly TRBD1 (5 bases). The V gene's germline CDR1 is SGHRS and CDR2 YFSETQ. The CDR3 sequence is 17 residues long. The DNA of the CDR3 is TGCGCCAGCAGCTTAGGAGGGGCGACGCTCTCTGGAAACACCGTATATTTT. It encodes CASSLGGATLSGNTVYF.

This clonotype was seen at least ten times. The chain joins TRBV5-1 to TRBJ2-2; 10 nucleotides agree with TRBD2. V shed 5 bases, J shed 5 bases, and the junction held 3 bases outside the gene matches. CDR1 and CDR2 (germline): SGHRS, YFSETQ. The length of the CDR3 is 14 residues. The DNA for the CDR3 is TGCGCCAGCAGTGAACTAGCGGGAACCGGGGAGCTGTTTTTT. It translates to CASSELAGTGELFF. Full variable domain (rest looked up from reference TRBV5-1 and TRBJ2-2): KAGVTQTPRYLIKTRGQQVTLSCSPISGHRSVSWYQQTPGQGLQFLFEYFSETQRNKGNFPGRFSGRQFSNSRSEMNVSTLELGDSALYLCASSELAGTGELFFGEGSRLTVL.

In this sample, this clonotype turned up many times. Written as DNA, the CDR3 is TGTGCCAGCAGCAACGACCCACTAGCTGCAGATACGCAGTATTTT. This gives the protein CASSNDPLAADTQYF. This rearrangement joins TRBV7-2 to TRBJ2-3, with D maybe TRBD2 (6 bases). V shed 5 bases and J shed 4 bases, with 16 bases lying between them. Germline CDR1 is SGHTA and CDR2 is FQGNSA. This CDR3 contains 15 residues.

This clonotype was counted at least ten times. V gene TRBV10-3 combines with J gene TRBJ1-4, with TRBD1 matching over 10 bases. CDR3 size: 14 residues. V dropped 6 bases and J dropped 8; count of bases not matched to a gene: 6. CDR1 and CDR2 from the germline V gene are ENHRY and SYGVKD. CDR3 coding DNA: TGTGCCATCAGGGCGACAGGGGGCGAGGAAAAACTGTTTTTT. Its translation: CAIRATGGEEKLFF.

This clonotype was seen many times. The chain has TRBV20-1 and TRBJ2-2; D perhaps matches TRBD1 (5 bases). The CDR3 length is 14 residues. CDR1 DFQATT and CDR2 SNEGSKA come from the germline V gene (reference sequence). V gave up 4 bases and J gave up 2 bases, with 11 bases separating them. CDR3 DNA: TGCAGTGCTACTCGGACATTAAACACCGGGGAGCTGTTTTTT. Its translation is CSATRTLNTGELFF.